These 13 T cell receptor beta chains were sequenced from one sample in a study of cytomegalovirus exposure and HLA in healthy donors. With 60 Vbeta and 13 Jbeta primers, the PCR was carried out. Using immunoSEQ multiplex PCR, the repertoire was profiled, and TCRdb retains in-frame clones only, with some absent. The sample shows fewer than 250,000 clones, around 87% of them seen only once. Sequenced sample: PBMCs. The receptors here all came from a man aged 25-45 years in good health and CMV-seronegative.

V and J are TRBV4-1 and TRBJ1-5; D gene unclear. The V end was cut by 1 base, the J end by 0 bases, with 10 bases between. CDR1 is MGHRA and CDR2 is YSYEKL in the germline V gene. The CDR3 sequence is 16 residues long. The CDR3 DNA reads TGCGCCAGCAGCCAAGCCCAGGTTTATAGCAATCAGCCCCAGCATTTT. Encoded protein: CASSQAQVYSNQPQHF.

This chain connects TRBV7-9 to TRBJ2-3; 8 nucleotides line up with TRBD1. Germline values: CDR1 SEHNR, CDR2 FQNEAQ (reference sequence). CDR3 length: 14 amino acids. Trimming removed 5 bases from V and 6 bases from J; junction bases left unmatched: 7. The DNA of the CDR3 is TGTGCCAGCAGCGACCCGGCAGGGGGCGATACGCAGTATTTT. It yields the protein CASSDPAGGDTQYF.

CDR3 coding DNA: TGTGCCAGCAGCTTGACATCAGGGTTTCAGCCCCAGCATTTT. Translating it yields CASSLTSGFQPQHF. V is TRBV7-9 and J is TRBJ1-5; maybe TRBD1 (5 bases). The CDR3 totals 14 residues. With 3 bases removed from V and 6 bases from J, the gap between germline ends came to 12 bases. Per germline, CDR1 SEHNR and CDR2 FQNEAQ (reference sequence).

This chain joins TRBV5-1 and TRBJ2-1; TRBD2 aligns across 15 bases. CDR3 length: 18 residues. Germline loops: CDR1 SGHRS, CDR2 YFSETQ. V lost 0 bases to trimming and J lost 3 bases; unmatched junction nucleotides: 4. CDR3 amino acids: CASSLGGTSGGFYNEQFF. CDR3 DNA: TGCGCCAGCAGCTTGGGAGGGACTAGCGGGGGGTTCTACAATGAGCAGTTCTTC.

Only one count was recorded for this clone. The chain uses TRBV5-4 and TRBJ2-7; unclear D gene. V lost 0 bases and J 3 bases, leaving 10 bases between the germline ends. CDR3 length equals 14 residues. Germline assignment: CDR1 SGHNT and CDR2 YYREEE (reference sequence). The CDR3 DNA follows: TGTGCCAGCAGCTTGGGCATCATCGGCTACGAGCAGTACTTC. Translating it yields CASSLGIIGYEQYF.

The chain links TRBV5-1 to TRBJ2-1; D gene unclear. The V gene lost 3 bases and the J gene lost 0 bases, with 10 bases spanning the gap. CDR3 length: 15 residues. The germline CDR1 and CDR2 sequences are SGHRS and YFSETQ. The DNA of the CDR3 is TGCGCCAGCAGCTCCACATCGGGCTCCTACAATGAGCAGTTCTTC. Encoded protein: CASSSTSGSYNEQFF.

Only one count was recorded for this clone. This rearrangement joins TRBV27 to TRBJ2-1; 12 nucleotides line up with TRBD2. This CDR3 has 17 amino acids. CDR1 is MNHEY and CDR2 is SMNVEV in the germline V gene (reference sequence). The junction had 6 bases not matched to a gene; V was cut back by 5 bases and J by 1 base. CDR3 sequence: CASSPLAGGLSYNEQFF. CDR3 DNA sequence: TGTGCCAGCAGTCCGCTAGCGGGGGGGCTTTCCTACAATGAGCAGTTCTTC.

The chain carries TRBV7-4 and TRBJ2-7; 9 bases are shared with TRBD2. This CDR3 is 18 amino acids long. Trimming at V came to 6 bases and at J to 4 bases, leaving 19 bases not matched to a gene. Germline CDR1 SGHVT, CDR2 SQSDAQ. CDR3 loop: CASSLSGRKDSYLYEQYF. The CDR3 DNA reads as TGTGCCAGCAGTCTTAGCGGGAGAAAGGATTCTTATTTGTACGAGCAGTACTTC.

The gene calls are TRBV11-1 and TRBJ2-5; D not resolved. CDR1 SGHAT and CDR2 FQDESV come from the germline V gene (reference sequence). The V end lost 6 bases, the J end lost 0 bases, and 14 bases lay between the germline ends. There are 15 residues in the CDR3. The CDR3 region has the DNA TGTGCCAGCAGAGATCCTTGGGCGTACCAAGAGACCCAGTACTTC. It is translated as CASRDPWAYQETQYF.

The chain employs TRBV5-1 and TRBJ2-5; 9 nucleotides line up with TRBD1. The J call is uncertain, as TRBJ2-7 better fits the DNA end. Germline V gene data show CDR1 as SGHRS and CDR2 as YFSETQ. This CDR3 spans 13 amino acids. The DNA of the CDR3 is TGCGCCAGCAGCGCGGACAGGGGCTACGAGCAGTACTTC. Its protein is CASSADRGYEQYF.

The rearrangement joins TRBV5-1 to TRBJ1-2, with 8 positions matching TRBD1. This CDR3 spans 14 amino acids. The V gene's germline CDR1 is SGHRS and CDR2 YFSETQ. Trimming removed 3 bases from V and 3 bases from J; junction bases left unmatched: 4. CDR3 sequence reads: CASSSTGGDYGYTF. CDR3 in DNA: TGCGCCAGCAGCTCTACAGGGGGAGACTATGGCTACACCTTC.

CDR3 sequence (DNA): TGTGCCAGCAGCGCTGAGAGAAATCAGCCCCAGCATTTT. Protein: CASSAERNQPQHF. The chain uses TRBV21-1 and TRBJ1-5. TRBV21-1 has pseudogene status. This CDR3 spans 13 amino acids.

This clone was seen a handful of times. V gene TRBV14 combines with J gene TRBJ2-1; 7 bases agree with TRBD2. With 4 bases clipped from V and 8 bases from J, the junction kept 2 bases outside the gene matches. The CDR3 extends over 12 amino acids. Germline V lookup: CDR1 SGHDN, CDR2 FVKESK. Here the CDR3 reads CASSPLADEQFF. CDR3 nucleotides: TGTGCCAGCAGCCCGCTAGCGGATGAGCAGTTCTTC. Based on the CDR3 plus reference TRBV14 and TRBJ2-1, the full variable domain is EAGVTQFPSHSVIEKGQTVTLRCDPISGHDNLYWYRRVMGKEIKFLLHFVKESKQDESGMPNNRFLAERTGGTYSTLKVQPAELEDSGVYFCASSPLADEQFFGPGTRLTVL.